Shown below are 3 T cell receptor beta chains from a single sample sequenced in a study of spatial heterogeneity in lung cancer. As for time point: blood at routine non-recurrence follow-up after resection. Tumor, nontumor lung or frozen PBMC supplied whole RNA that was sequenced unsorted. From the 5' RACE reads, TCRdb called clonotypes with MiXCR, one entry per CDR3 protein. The repertoire consists of around 110,000 distinct CDR3 sequences, with more than 9% occurring once and the leading ten covering 16%. The source material was PBMCs, sampled at follow-up. These TCRs come from a male donor with early-stage non-small cell lung cancer.

This clonotype came up many times. J is TRBJ1-2 and V is TRBV29-1; D gene ambiguous. Germline V gene lookup returns CDR1 SQVTM and CDR2 ANQGSEA. The V and J ends lost 4 bases and 7 bases respectively, with 13 bases between them. The CDR3 covers 12 residues. CDR3 nucleotide sequence: TGCAGCGTTGTGAGGCAGGCAGCTGGCTACACCTTC. This gives the protein CSVVRQAAGYTF.

The sample holds a few counts of this clonotype. V is TRBV5-5 and J is TRBJ2-7; D gene ambiguous. V was cut by 0 bases and J by 12 bases, with 13 bases left in between. The CDR3 runs to 12 residues. Germline V gene sequence: CDR1 SGHKS, CDR2 YYEKEE (reference sequence). The CDR3 region has the DNA TGTGCCAGCAGCTTGGCCCTCGGAGAGTGGTACTTC. Protein: CASSLALGEWYF.

This clonotype came up many times. The J gene is TRBJ2-1, the V gene TRBV29-1; no definite D call. This CDR3 spans 13 amino acids. The V gene lost 6 bases and the J gene lost 3 bases, with 12 bases spanning the gap. CDR1 and CDR2 from the germline V gene are SQVTM and ANQGSEA. CDR3 protein: CSVDGRGYNEQFF. CDR3 DNA: TGCAGCGTCGACGGCAGAGGCTACAATGAGCAGTTCTTC.